This record covers a single T cell receptor (beta chain). Recovered status applied to Cohort 3 donors who had two consecutive negative PCRs. It also applied to those with clearance or with symptom resolution. The sample originates from a study of blood T cell repertoires in COVID-19. Some clones are missing from TCRdb's copy, which holds only in-frame ones; the method was immunoSEQ multiplex PCR. The sample lists more than 250,000 clones; 70% to 90% were seen once. The CDR3 totals 14 residues. Losses at the gene ends were 4 bases for V and 2 bases for J; bases not matched to a gene: 5. The germline gives CDR1 SGHRS, CDR2 YFSETQ.

The chain is built from TRBV5-1 and TRBJ2-7, with TRBD1 identical over 8 bases. Sequencing input: PBMCs or T cells enriched from blood (not recorded which). The clonotype originates from a woman aged 25 to 39 who had recovered from COVID-19. As DNA, the CDR3 is TGCGCCAGCAGCCCAGGACAGGGTCCCTACGAGCAGTACTTC. Translated, it gives CASSPGQGPYEQYF. Together with reference TRBV5-1 and TRBJ2-7, the CDR3 gives the full variable domain: KAGVTQTPRYLIKTRGQQVTLSCSPISGHRSVSWYQQTPGQGLQFLFEYFSETQRNKGNFPGRFSGRQFSNSRSEMNVSTLELGDSALYLCASSPGQGPYEQYFGPGTRLTVT.